A single sample gave rise to the 24 T cell receptor beta chains below, sequenced in a study of shared clonotypes between healthy human individuals. The table came from immunoSEQ multiplex PCR; TCRdb's copy has only in-frame clones and leaves some out. The data show some 630,000 clones, approximately 96% seen once. Naive CD8 cells lacked CD45RO and underwent positive selection for CCR7, leaving out terminally differentiated effector memory CD45RA+ cells. Sequencing was performed on naive CD8+ T cells sorted from blood. All receptors come from a woman aged 25 to 39 in good health.

V and J are TRBV6-6 and TRBJ2-7; a possible D gene is TRBD1 (6 bases). The CDR3 spans 11 residues. Germline V lookup: CDR1 MNHNY, CDR2 SVGAGI (reference sequence). Trimming left V 4 bases short and J 6 bases short, with 7 bases between. CDR3 nucleotides: TGTGCCAGCAGTTTACAGGGCGAGCAGTACTTC. It specifies CASSLQGEQYF.

The count of this clone is one. The V gene is TRBV28, the J gene TRBJ2-2; a weak D match, TRBD2 (5 bases). CDR1 and CDR2 (germline): MDHEN, SYDVKM. The CDR3 spans 14 residues. The germline V and J ends were trimmed by 5 bases and 6 bases, with 13 bases remaining between them. CDR3 in DNA: TGTGCCAGCAGTCTAAAAACCGGGGCCGGGGAGCTGTTTTTT. It is translated as CASSLKTGAGELFF.

The chain has TRBV7-6 and TRBJ2-1, with 16 bases matching TRBD2. The germline V gene has CDR1 SGHVS and CDR2 FNYEAQ. The CDR3 has 17 residues. J gave up 8 bases and V 5 bases, and 9 bases lay outside the gene matches. The DNA for the CDR3 is TGTGCCAGCAGCAATCGGGGACTAGCGGGAGGGTATGATGAGCAGTTCTTC. This encodes CASSNRGLAGGYDEQFF.

V is TRBV27 and J is TRBJ2-2; weak D call: TRBD1 (6 bases). The CDR3 consists of 15 residues. Germline-derived CDR1 and CDR2 are MNHEY and SMNVEV (reference sequence). V was trimmed by 2 bases and J by 5 bases, leaving 12 bases between them. Here the CDR3 reads CASSLHRDETGELFF. The CDR3 DNA sequence: TGTGCCAGCAGTTTACACAGGGATGAGACCGGGGAGCTGTTTTTT.

The V call is TRBV6-1, the J call TRBJ2-3; D is possibly TRBD2 (5 bases). Germline loops: CDR1 MNHNS, CDR2 SASEGT. The length of the CDR3 is 14 residues. V was shortened by 2 bases and J by 2 bases, with 8 bases between the two germline ends. CDR3 sequence (DNA): TGTGCCAGCAGTGAATGGAGGTACACAGATACGCAGTATTTT. Protein product: CASSEWRYTDTQYF.

Regarding this clone: The same CDR3 can be traced to other DNA sequences in this sample. The chain carries TRBV27 and TRBJ2-7; possible D gene TRBD1, 6 bases. Germline V gene sequence: CDR1 MNHEY, CDR2 SMNVEV (reference sequence). V gave up 5 bases and J gave up 0 bases, with 11 bases separating them. The CDR3 is made up of 14 amino acids. CDR3 protein: CASSPRDNSYEQYF. CDR3 nucleotide sequence: TGTGCCAGCAGTCCCCGGGACAACTCCTACGAGCAGTACTTC.

This chain uses TRBV5-1 with TRBJ2-1; D is undetermined. The CDR3 covers 14 residues. The V end was cut by 1 base, the J end by 4 bases, with 9 bases between. CDR1 is SGHRS, CDR2 YFSETQ, per germline. The CDR3 nucleotides read TGCGCCAGCAGCTTGCTTCCACGATACAATGAGCAGTTCTTC. This codes for CASSLLPRYNEQFF.

V is TRBV10-3 and J is TRBJ2-7; D uncertain. With 2 bases removed from V and 2 bases from J, the gap between germline ends came to 4 bases. Germline V CDR1 and CDR2: ENHRY, SYGVKD. The CDR3 spans 12 residues. The CDR3 DNA reads as TGTGCCATCAGTGAGGGGGCCTACGAGCAGTACTTC. Translating gives CAISEGAYEQYF.

The CDR3: CASSFRRDAGELFF. CDR3 nucleotide sequence: TGCGCCAGCAGCTTCCGGAGGGACGCCGGGGAGCTGTTTTTT. The chain couples TRBV4-1 to TRBJ2-2; weak D call: TRBD2 (6 bases). Germline-derived CDR1 and CDR2 are MGHRA and YSYEKL. Trimming took off 5 bases at V and 6 bases at J, with 13 bases between the two ends. This CDR3 comprises 14 residues.

The rearrangement uses TRBV28 and TRBJ1-3; TRBD1 matches 9 bases. Germline V gene lookup returns CDR1 MDHEN and CDR2 SYDVKM. CDR3 size: 19 residues. The junction had 23 bases not matched to a gene; V was cut back by 10 bases and J by 4 bases. The CDR3, as DNA: TGTGCCACCGAGGGGGCCGGGACAGGGAAGTATGTGGCGGGAAACACCATATATTTT. Its translation is CATEGAGTGKYVAGNTIYF.

The V gene is TRBV27, the J gene TRBJ2-2; maybe TRBD1 (5 bases). The ends were cut back, 3 bases at V and 6 bases at J, with 17 bases in the middle. The CDR3 contains 16 residues. Germline-derived CDR1 and CDR2 are MNHEY and SMNVEV (reference sequence). CDR3 in amino acids: CASSFSGAGYAGELFF. The DNA of the CDR3 is TGTGCCAGCAGTTTTTCTGGGGCAGGGTATGCCGGGGAGCTGTTTTTT.

CDR3 in DNA: TGCAGTGCTAATGATTATGGCTACACCTTC. This sequence encodes CSANDYGYTF. The J gene is TRBJ1-2, the V gene TRBV20-1; D remains unclear. CDR1 DFQATT and CDR2 SNEGSKA come from the germline V gene (reference sequence). V lost 4 bases to trimming and J lost 5 bases, with 5 bases between them. The CDR3 has 10 residues.

This clone was observed a single time. Different DNA sequences within this sample yield the same CDR3. Here the CDR3 reads CASSLGLGELFF. CDR3 nucleotide sequence: TGTGCCAGCAGTTTAGGTCTCGGGGAGCTGTTTTTT. The chain recombines TRBV28 with TRBJ2-2; D is uncertain. The CDR3 runs 12 residues. Between the trimmed V and J ends, which lost 2 bases and 7 bases, there was a span of 5 bases. Germline assignment: CDR1 MDHEN and CDR2 SYDVKM. The variable domain in full, completed from reference TRBV28 and TRBJ2-2, reads DVKVTQSSRYLVKRTGEKVFLECVQDMDHENMFWYRQDPGLGLRLIYFSYDVKMKEKGDIPEGYSVSREKKERFSLILESASTNQTSMYLCASSLGLGELFFGEGSRLTVL.

This rearrangement joins TRBV5-4 to TRBJ2-1; no clear D gene. Germline V lookup: CDR1 SGHNT, CDR2 YYREEE (reference sequence). V lost 0 bases, J lost 0 bases, and 13 bases lay in between. The CDR3 sequence is 17 residues long. The CDR3 is CASSLGVGPSSYNEQFF. CDR3 nucleotides: TGTGCCAGCAGCTTGGGTGTAGGCCCTTCCTCCTACAATGAGCAGTTCTTC.

This clone has more than one count but fewer than ten. The identical CDR3 is also encoded by other nucleotide sequences in the sample. The chain couples TRBV28 to TRBJ2-7, with 9 bases lining up with TRBD2. Germline CDR1 is MDHEN and CDR2 is SYDVKM. V shed 2 bases, J shed 4 bases, and the junction held 0 bases outside the gene matches. The length of the CDR3 is 13 residues. For the CDR3, the DNA is TGTGCCAGCAGTTTAACTAGCGGGTACGAGCAGTACTTC. Translated: CASSLTSGYEQYF.

The gene calls are TRBV30 and TRBJ2-7; D is undetermined. CDR1 is GTSNPN and CDR2 is SVGIG in the germline V gene (reference sequence). CDR3 size: 11 residues. The V end lost 5 bases, the J end lost 6 bases, and 11 bases lay between the germline ends. The CDR3: CAWDDGSEQYF. CDR3 sequence (DNA): TGTGCCTGGGACGACGGTAGCGAGCAGTACTTC.

The V gene is TRBV4-1, the J gene TRBJ2-3; 12 bases are shared with TRBD2. Germline V gene data show CDR1 as MGHRA and CDR2 as YSYEKL. The CDR3 consists of 18 residues. V lost 0 bases and J lost 4; bases outside the gene matches: 8. CDR3 residues: CASSQDRRTSGNSDTQYF. The CDR3 DNA reads TGCGCCAGCAGCCAAGATCGGAGGACTAGCGGGAACTCAGATACGCAGTATTTT.

This chain uses TRBV27 with TRBJ2-7; a possible D gene is TRBD1 (6 bases). The germline V and J ends were trimmed by 3 bases and 1 base, with 10 bases remaining between them. This CDR3 spans 14 amino acids. Germline loops: CDR1 MNHEY, CDR2 SMNVEV (reference sequence). Here the CDR3 reads CASSFVGGSYEQYF. Written as DNA, the CDR3 is TGTGCCAGCAGTTTCGTAGGGGGTTCCTACGAGCAGTACTTC.

The chain uses TRBV5-8 and TRBJ2-3; the match to TRBD2 covers 9 bases. CDR1 SGHTS and CDR2 YDEGEE come from the germline V gene. The length of the CDR3 is 16 residues. Trimming at V came to 0 bases and at J to 5 bases, leaving 7 bases not matched to a gene. The CDR3 coding sequence is TGTGCCAGCAGCTTGGAGCTAGCGGGATTTGAAGATACGCAGTATTTT. Protein sequence: CASSLELAGFEDTQYF.

The chain couples TRBV27 to TRBJ1-6; the D is unclear. Looked up from germline, CDR1 is MNHEY and CDR2 is SMNVEV (reference sequence). The CDR3 is 14 amino acids. V was cut by 3 bases and J by 6 bases, with 9 bases left in between. The CDR3 DNA reads as TGTGCCAGCAGTTTTATCGGGTCTAATTCACCCCTCCACTTT. Amino acids: CASSFIGSNSPLHF.

The rearrangement links TRBV4-1 to TRBJ2-7; maybe TRBD2 (6 bases). Germline V CDR1 and CDR2: MGHRA, YSYEKL. The CDR3 has 14 amino acids. Trimming took 7 bases from V and 5 from J, leaving 18 bases between them. CDR3 region: CASTRDLRVDEQYF. The CDR3 DNA reads TGCGCCAGCACCCGGGACTTGCGGGTGGACGAGCAGTACTTC.

V and J are TRBV5-4 and TRBJ2-7; TRBD1 matches 9 bases. The CDR3 sequence is 15 residues long. Germline assignment: CDR1 SGHNT and CDR2 YYREEE (reference sequence). With V trimmed by 0 bases and J by 4 bases, 5 bases remained unmatched. The CDR3 DNA sequence: TGTGCCAGCAGCTTGGATCCGGGACAGGGTTACGAGCAGTACTTC. It translates to CASSLDPGQGYEQYF.

The chain joins TRBV4-1 to TRBJ2-7; TRBD2 matches 11 bases. There are 18 residues in the CDR3. Trimming at V came to 3 bases and at J to 0 bases, leaving 10 bases not matched to a gene. Germline values: CDR1 MGHRA, CDR2 YSYEKL. DNA for the CDR3: TGCGCCAGCAGCCACCTACCGGGACTAGCGGATCTCTCCTACGAGCAGTACTTC. It translates to CASSHLPGLADLSYEQYF.

The chain uses TRBV9 and TRBJ2-1; D is perhaps TRBD1 (5 bases). Trimming took 4 bases from V and 5 from J, leaving 13 bases between them. The CDR3 loop spans 14 amino acids. The germline CDR1 and CDR2 sequences are SGDLS and YYNGEE. The DNA for the CDR3 is TGTGCCAGCAGCCCCCGCGGCAGGGACAATGAGCAGTTCTTC. Amino acid sequence: CASSPRGRDNEQFF.